This T cell receptor (beta chain) was observed in a study of cytomegalovirus exposure and HLA in healthy donors. Whole-study context: Early on, a data release was issued that held 85 million to 95 million unique TCRs from HLA-typed donors.

Notes on the study in general: The authors enumerated some 160 TCR beta chains as linked to cytomegalovirus. In an earlier analysis, in 620 or so donors, most V segments appeared productive either ~87% or ~30% of the time. Per published accounts, TCR beta sequences correctly predicted the HLA-A and HLA-B alleles of most subjects.

V shed 1 base, J shed 6 bases, and the junction held 4 bases outside the gene matches. Germline V gene data show CDR1 as MNHNY and CDR2 as SVGAGI (reference sequence). This CDR3 has 16 amino acids. PCR used 60 Vbeta primers and 13 Jbeta primers. Clones were read by immunoSEQ multiplex PCR, and TCRdb kept only the in-frame ones, dropping some. The table lists under 130,000 clones, roughly 13% of them singletons. In this sample, this clone turned up a few times. Its antigen is as yet unknown. The receptor was isolated from a middle-aged man in good health and CMV-seropositive. Sequencing was carried out using PBMCs. The chain employs TRBV6-6 and TRBJ2-7; 15 bases match TRBD2. The CDR3 bases are TGTGCCAGCAGTTACTTCCCGGGACTAGCGGGAGGCGAGCAGTACTTC. Protein product: CASSYFPGLAGGEQYF.